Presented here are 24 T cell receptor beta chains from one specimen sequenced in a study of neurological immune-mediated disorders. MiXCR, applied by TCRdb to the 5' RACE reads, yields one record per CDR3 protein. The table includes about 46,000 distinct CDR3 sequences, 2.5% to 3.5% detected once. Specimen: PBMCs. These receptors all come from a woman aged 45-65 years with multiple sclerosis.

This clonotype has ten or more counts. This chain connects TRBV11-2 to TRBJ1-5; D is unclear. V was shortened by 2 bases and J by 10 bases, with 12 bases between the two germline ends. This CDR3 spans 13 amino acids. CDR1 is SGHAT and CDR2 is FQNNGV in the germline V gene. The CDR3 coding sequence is TGTGCCAGCAGCTTATCTAGGATTGGCCCCCAGCATTTT. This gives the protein CASSLSRIGPQHF.

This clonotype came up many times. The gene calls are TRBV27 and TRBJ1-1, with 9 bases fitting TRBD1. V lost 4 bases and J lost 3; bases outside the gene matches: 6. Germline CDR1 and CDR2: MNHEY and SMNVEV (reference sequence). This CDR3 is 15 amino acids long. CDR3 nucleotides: TGTGCCAGCAGTTCCTCTACAGGGGGCTACACTGAAGCTTTCTTT. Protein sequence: CASSSSTGGYTEAFF.

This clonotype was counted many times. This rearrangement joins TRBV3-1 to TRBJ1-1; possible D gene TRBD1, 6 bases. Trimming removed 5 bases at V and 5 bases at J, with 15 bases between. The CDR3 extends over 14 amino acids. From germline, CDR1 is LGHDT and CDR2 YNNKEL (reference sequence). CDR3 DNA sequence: TGTGCCAGCAGCGGAACTTCCAGGGGTACTGAAGCTTTCTTT. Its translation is CASSGTSRGTEAFF.

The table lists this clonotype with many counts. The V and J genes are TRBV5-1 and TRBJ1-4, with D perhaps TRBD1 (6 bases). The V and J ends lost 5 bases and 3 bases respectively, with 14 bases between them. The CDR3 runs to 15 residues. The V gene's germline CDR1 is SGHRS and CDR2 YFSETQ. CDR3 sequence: CASRPSGTSNEKLFF. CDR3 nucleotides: TGCGCCAGCAGACCCTCCGGGACATCTAATGAAAAACTGTTTTTT.

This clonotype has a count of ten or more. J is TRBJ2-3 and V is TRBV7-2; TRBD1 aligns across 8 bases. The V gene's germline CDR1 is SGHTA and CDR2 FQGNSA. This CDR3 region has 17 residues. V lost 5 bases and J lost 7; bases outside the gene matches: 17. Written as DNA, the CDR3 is TGTGCCAGCAGCCCCCGGGGGCAGGGGGCCCGCAGATATACGCAGTATTTT. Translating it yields CASSPRGQGARRYTQYF.

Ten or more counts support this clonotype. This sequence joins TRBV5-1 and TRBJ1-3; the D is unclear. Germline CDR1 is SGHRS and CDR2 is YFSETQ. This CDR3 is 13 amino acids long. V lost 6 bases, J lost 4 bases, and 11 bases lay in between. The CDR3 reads CASTGQDGNTIYF. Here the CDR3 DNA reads TGCGCCAGCACCGGCCAGGACGGAAACACCATATATTTT.

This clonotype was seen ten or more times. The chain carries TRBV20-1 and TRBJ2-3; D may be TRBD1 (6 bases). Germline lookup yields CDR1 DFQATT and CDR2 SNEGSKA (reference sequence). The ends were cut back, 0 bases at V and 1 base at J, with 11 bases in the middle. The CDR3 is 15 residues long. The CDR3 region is CSARDHRQGTDTQYF. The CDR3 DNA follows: TGCAGTGCTAGAGATCACCGACAGGGCACAGATACGCAGTATTTT.

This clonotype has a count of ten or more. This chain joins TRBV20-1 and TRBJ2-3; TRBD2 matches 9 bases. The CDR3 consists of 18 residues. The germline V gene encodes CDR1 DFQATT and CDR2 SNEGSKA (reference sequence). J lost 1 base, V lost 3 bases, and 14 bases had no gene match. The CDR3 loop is CSASGGGRAAVGTDTQYF. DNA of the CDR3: TGCAGTGCTAGTGGGGGCGGGAGGGCCGCGGTGGGCACAGATACGCAGTATTTT.

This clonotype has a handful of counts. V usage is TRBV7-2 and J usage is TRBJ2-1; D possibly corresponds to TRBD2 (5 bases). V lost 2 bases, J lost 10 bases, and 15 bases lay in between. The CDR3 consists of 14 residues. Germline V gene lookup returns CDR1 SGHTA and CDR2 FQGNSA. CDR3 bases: TGTGCCAGCAGCTTACAATGGTCTGGGAGCGAGCAGTTCTTC. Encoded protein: CASSLQWSGSEQFF.

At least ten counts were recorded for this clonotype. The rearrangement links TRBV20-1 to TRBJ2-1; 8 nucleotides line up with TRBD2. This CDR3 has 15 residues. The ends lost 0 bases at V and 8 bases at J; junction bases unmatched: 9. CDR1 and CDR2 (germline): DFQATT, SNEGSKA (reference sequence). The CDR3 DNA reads TGCAGTGCTAGAGACGGCGGGGGGTACTTGTATGAGCAGTTCTTC. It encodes CSARDGGGYLYEQFF.

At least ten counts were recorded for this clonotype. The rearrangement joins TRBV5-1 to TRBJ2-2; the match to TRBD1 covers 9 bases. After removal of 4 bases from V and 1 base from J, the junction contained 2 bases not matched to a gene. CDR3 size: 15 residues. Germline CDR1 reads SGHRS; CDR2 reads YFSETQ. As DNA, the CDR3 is TGCGCCAGCAGCCCGGGACAGGGGAACACCGGGGAGCTGTTTTTT. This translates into CASSPGQGNTGELFF. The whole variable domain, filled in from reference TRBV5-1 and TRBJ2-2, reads KAGVTQTPRYLIKTRGQQVTLSCSPISGHRSVSWYQQTPGQGLQFLFEYFSETQRNKGNFPGRFSGRQFSNSRSEMNVSTLELGDSALYLCASSPGQGNTGELFFGEGSRLTVL.

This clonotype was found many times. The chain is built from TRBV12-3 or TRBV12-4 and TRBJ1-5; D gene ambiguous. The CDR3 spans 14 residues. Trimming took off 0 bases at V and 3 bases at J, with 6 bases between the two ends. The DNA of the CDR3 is TGTGCCAGCAGTTTAGCCCAGTTCAATCAGCCCCAGCATTTT. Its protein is CASSLAQFNQPQHF.

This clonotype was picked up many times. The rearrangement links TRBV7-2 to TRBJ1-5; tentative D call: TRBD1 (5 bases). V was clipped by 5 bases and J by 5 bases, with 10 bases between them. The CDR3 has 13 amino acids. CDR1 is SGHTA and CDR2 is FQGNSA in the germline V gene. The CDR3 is CASSRGADQPQHF. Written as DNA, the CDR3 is TGTGCCAGCAGCCGTGGGGCGGATCAGCCCCAGCATTTT.

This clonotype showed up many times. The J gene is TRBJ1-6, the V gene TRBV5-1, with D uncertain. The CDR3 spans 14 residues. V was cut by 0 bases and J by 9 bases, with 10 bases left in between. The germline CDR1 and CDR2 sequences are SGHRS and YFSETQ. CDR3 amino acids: CASSLEGAGSPLHF. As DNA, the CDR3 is TGCGCCAGCAGCTTGGAAGGTGCTGGTTCACCCCTCCACTTT. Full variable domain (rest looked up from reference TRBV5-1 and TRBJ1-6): KAGVTQTPRYLIKTRGQQVTLSCSPISGHRSVSWYQQTPGQGLQFLFEYFSETQRNKGNFPGRFSGRQFSNSRSEMNVSTLELGDSALYLCASSLEGAGSPLHFGNGTRLTVT.

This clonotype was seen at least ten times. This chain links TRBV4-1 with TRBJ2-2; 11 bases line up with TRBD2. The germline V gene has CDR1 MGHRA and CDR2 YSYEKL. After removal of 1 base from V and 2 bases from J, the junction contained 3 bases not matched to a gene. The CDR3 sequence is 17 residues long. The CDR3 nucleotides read TGCGCCAGCAGCCAAGTACTAGCGGGGGCTAACACCGGGGAGCTGTTTTTT. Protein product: CASSQVLAGANTGELFF.

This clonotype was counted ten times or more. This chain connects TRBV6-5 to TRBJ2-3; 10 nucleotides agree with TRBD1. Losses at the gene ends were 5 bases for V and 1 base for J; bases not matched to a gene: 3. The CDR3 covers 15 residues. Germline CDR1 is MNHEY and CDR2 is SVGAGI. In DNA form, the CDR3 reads TGTGCCAGCAGTCCCGGGACAGGGGGCACAGATACGCAGTATTTT. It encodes CASSPGTGGTDTQYF.

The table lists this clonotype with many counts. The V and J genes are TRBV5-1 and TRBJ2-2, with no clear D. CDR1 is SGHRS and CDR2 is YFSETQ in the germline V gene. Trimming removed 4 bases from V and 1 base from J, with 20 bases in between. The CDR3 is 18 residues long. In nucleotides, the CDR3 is TGCGCCAGCAGCCACTTCTTAATCGCACAGAAGAACACCGGGGAGCTGTTTTTT. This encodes CASSHFLIAQKNTGELFF.

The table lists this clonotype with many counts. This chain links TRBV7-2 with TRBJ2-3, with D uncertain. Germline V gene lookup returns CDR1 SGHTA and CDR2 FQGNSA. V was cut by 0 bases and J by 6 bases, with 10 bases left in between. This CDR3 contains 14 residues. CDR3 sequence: CASSLANSWDTQYF. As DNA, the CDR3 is TGTGCCAGCAGCTTAGCGAACTCGTGGGATACGCAGTATTTT.

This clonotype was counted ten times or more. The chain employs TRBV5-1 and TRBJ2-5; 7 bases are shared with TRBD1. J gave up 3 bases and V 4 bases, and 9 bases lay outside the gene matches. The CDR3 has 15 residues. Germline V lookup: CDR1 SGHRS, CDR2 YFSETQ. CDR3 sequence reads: CASSVLSGQEETQYF. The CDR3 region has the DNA TGCGCCAGCAGCGTTCTCTCCGGACAGGAAGAGACCCAGTACTTC. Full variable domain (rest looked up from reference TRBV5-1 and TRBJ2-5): KAGVTQTPRYLIKTRGQQVTLSCSPISGHRSVSWYQQTPGQGLQFLFEYFSETQRNKGNFPGRFSGRQFSNSRSEMNVSTLELGDSALYLCASSVLSGQEETQYFGPGTRLLVL.

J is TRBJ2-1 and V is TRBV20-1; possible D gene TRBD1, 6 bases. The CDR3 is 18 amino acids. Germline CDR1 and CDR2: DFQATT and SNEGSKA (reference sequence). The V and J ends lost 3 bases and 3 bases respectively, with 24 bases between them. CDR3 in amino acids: CSARGRGEAGGFYNEQFF. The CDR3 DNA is TGCAGTGCTAGGGGTCGGGGCGAAGCTGGGGGCTTCTACAATGAGCAGTTCTTC.

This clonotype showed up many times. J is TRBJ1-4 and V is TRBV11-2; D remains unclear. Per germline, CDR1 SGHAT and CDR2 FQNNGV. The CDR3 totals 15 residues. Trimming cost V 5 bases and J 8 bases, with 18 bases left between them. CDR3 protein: CASSHRPLLGEKLFF. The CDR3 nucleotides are TGTGCCAGCAGCCATCGACCCCTATTGGGGGAAAAACTGTTTTTT.

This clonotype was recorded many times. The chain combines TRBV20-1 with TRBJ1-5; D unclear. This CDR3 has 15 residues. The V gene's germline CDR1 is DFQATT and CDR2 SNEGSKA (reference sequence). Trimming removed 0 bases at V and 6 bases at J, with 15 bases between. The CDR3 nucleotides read TGCAGTGCTAGAGATCTCGGCGGGTTGGGTCAGCCCCAGCATTTT. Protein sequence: CSARDLGGLGQPQHF.

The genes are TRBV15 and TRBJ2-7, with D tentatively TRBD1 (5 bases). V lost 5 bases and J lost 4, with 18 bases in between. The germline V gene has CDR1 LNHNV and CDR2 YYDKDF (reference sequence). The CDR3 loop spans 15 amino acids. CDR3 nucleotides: TGTGCCACCAGCCAGGGTGAAGTTGCATCATACGAGCAGTACTTC. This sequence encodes CATSQGEVASYEQYF. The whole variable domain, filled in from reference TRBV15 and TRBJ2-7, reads DAMVIQNPRYQVTQFGKPVTLSCSQTLNHNVMYWYQQKSSQAPKLLFHYYDKDFNNEADTPDNFQSRRPNTSFCFLDIRSPGLGDTAMYLCATSQGEVASYEQYFGPGTRLTVT.

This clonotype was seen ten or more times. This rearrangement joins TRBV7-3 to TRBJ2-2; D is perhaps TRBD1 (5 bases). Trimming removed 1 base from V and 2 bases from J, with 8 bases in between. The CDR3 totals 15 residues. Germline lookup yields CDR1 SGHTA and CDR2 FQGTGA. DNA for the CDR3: TGTGCCAGCAGCTTAAGCAGGGATAACACCGGGGAGCTGTTTTTT. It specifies CASSLSRDNTGELFF.